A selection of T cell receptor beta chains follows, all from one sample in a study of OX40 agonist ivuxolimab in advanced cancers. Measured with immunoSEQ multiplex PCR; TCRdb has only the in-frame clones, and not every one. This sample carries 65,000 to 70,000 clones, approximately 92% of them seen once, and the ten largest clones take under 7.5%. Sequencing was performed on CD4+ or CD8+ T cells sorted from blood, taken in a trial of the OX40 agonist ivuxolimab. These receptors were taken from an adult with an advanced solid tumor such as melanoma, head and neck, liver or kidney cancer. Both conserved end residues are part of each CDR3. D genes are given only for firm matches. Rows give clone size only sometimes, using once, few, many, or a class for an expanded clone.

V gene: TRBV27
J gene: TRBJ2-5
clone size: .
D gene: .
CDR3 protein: CASSLSDWETQYF
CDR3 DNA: TGTGCCAGCAGTTTATCGGACTGGGAGACCCAGTACTTC

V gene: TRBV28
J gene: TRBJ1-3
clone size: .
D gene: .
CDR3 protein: CASSLLGNTIYF
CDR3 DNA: TGTGCCAGCAGTTTATTGGGAAACACCATATATTTT

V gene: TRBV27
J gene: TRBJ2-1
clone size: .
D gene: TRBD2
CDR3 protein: CASSPRGSGFINNEQFF
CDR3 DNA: TGTGCCAGCAGTCCGCGAGGTAGCGGGTTTATTAACAATGAGCAGTTCTTC

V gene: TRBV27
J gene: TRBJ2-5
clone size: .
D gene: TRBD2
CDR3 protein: CASSLFSGPAGPQETQYF
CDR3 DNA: TGTGCCAGCAGTTTATTCTCCGGCCCAGCGGGACCCCAAGAGACCCAGTACTTC

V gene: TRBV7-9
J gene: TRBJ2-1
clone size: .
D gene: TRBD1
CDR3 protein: CASSSRTGEAYNEQFF
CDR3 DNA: TGTGCCAGCAGCTCACGGACAGGGGAGGCCTACAATGAGCAGTTCTTC

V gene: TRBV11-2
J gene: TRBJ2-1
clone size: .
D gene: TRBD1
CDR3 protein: CASSSSGDRFSYNEQFF
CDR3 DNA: TGTGCCAGCAGCTCTAGTGGGGACAGGTTTTCCTACAATGAGCAGTTCTTC

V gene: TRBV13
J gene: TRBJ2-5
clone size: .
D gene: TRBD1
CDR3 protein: CASSLGTGGEETQYF
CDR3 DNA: TGTGCCAGCAGCTTAGGGACAGGGGGAGAAGAGACCCAGTACTTC

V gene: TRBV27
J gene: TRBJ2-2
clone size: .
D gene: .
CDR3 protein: CASSFTPGELFF
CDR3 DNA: TGTGCCAGCAGTTTCACTCCCGGGGAGCTGTTTTTT

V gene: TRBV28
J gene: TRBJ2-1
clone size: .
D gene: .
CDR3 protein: CASRVSVSYNEQFF
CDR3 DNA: TGTGCCAGCAGAGTCAGCGTCTCCTACAATGAGCAGTTCTTC

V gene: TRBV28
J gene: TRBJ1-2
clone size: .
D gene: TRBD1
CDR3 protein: CASSYRGSYGYTF
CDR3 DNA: TGTGCCAGCAGTTACAGGGGTAGCTATGGCTACACCTTC

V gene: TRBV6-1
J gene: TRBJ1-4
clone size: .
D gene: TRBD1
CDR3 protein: CASLGSTGMGEKLFF
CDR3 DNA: TGTGCCAGCCTAGGGTCGACAGGGATGGGGGAAAAACTGTTTTTT

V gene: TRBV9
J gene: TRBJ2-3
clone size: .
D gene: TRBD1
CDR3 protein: CASSVSGQGSTDTQYF
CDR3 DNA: TGTGCCAGCAGCGTATCGGGACAGGGAAGCACAGATACGCAGTATTTT

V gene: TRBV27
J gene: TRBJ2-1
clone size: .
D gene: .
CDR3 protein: CASSFRAYNEQFF
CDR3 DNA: TGTGCCAGCAGTTTCAGGGCCTACAATGAGCAGTTCTTC

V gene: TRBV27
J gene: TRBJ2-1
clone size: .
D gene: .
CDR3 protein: CASSPRIADGYNEQFF
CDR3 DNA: TGTGCCAGCAGTCCTCGGATTGCCGACGGATACAATGAGCAGTTCTTC

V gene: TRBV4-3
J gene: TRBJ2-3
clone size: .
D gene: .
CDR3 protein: CASSQATMMADYTDTQYF
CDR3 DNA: TGCGCCAGCAGCCAGGCTACGATGATGGCGGATTACACAGATACGCAGTATTTT

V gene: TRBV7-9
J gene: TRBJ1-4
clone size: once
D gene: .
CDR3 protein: CASSLVQALATNEKLFF
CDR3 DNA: TGTGCCAGCAGCTTAGTACAGGCCCTTGCAACTAATGAAAAACTGTTTTTT

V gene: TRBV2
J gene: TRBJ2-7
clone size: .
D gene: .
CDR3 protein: CASKEGLAEPSYEQYF
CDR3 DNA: TGTGCCAGCAAGGAGGGGTTAGCGGAGCCCTCCTACGAGCAGTACTTC

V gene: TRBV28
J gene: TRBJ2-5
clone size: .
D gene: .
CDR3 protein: CASSLQGEETQYF
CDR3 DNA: TGTGCCAGCAGTTTACAGGGCGAGGAGACCCAGTACTTC

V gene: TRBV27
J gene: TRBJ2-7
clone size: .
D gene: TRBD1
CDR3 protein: CASSLSVRTGAYEQYF
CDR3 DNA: TGTGCCAGCAGTTTATCGGTCCGGACAGGGGCCTACGAGCAGTACTTC

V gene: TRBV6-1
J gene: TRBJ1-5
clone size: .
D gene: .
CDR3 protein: CASSLLDSDQPQHF
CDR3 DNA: TGTGCCAGCAGTCTTTTGGACAGCGATCAGCCCCAGCATTTT

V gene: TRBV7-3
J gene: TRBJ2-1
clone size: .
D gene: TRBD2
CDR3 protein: CASSPRLAGGNEQFF
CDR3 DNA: TGTGCCAGCAGCCCCCGACTAGCGGGAGGCAATGAGCAGTTCTTC

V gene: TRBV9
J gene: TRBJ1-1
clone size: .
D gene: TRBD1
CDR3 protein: CASSADRGPAEAFF
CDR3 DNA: TGTGCCAGCAGCGCGGACAGGGGGCCGGCTGAAGCTTTCTTT

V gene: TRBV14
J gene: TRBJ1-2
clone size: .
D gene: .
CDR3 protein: CASSHGRDPGGYTF
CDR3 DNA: TGTGCCAGCAGCCACGGCCGGGATCCCGGGGGCTACACCTTC

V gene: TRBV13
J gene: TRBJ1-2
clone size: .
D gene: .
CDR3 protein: CASSFSGRYGYTF
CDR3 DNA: TGTGCCAGCAGCTTCTCGGGGCGCTATGGCTACACCTTC

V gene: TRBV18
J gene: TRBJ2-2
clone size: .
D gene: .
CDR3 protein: CASSPDDGGTNTGELFF
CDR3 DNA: TGTGCCAGCTCACCAGATGATGGGGGAACGAACACCGGGGAGCTGTTTTTT

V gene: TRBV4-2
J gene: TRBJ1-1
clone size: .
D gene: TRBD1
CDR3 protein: CASSQEGQMNTEAFF
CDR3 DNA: TGTGCCAGCAGCCAAGAGGGACAGATGAACACTGAAGCTTTCTTT

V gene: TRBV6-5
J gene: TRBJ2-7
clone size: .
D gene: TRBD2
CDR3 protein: CASSFPGLVCYEQYF
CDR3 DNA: TGTGCCAGCAGTTTCCCCGGACTAGTCTGTTACGAGCAGTACTTC

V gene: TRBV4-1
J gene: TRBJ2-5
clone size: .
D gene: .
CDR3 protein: CASSHPRGSGETQYF
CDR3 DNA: TGCGCCAGCAGCCACCCGAGGGGGTCCGGTGAGACCCAGTACTTC

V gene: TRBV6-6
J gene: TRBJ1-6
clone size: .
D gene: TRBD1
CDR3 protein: CATQGQGAKHSPLHF
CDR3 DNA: TGTGCCACCCAAGGTCAGGGGGCAAAACATTCACCCCTCCACTTT

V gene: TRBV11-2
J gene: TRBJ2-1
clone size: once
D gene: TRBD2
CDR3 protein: CASRPLAGGGNEQFF
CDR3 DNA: TGTGCCAGCAGGCCGCTAGCGGGGGGAGGGAATGAGCAGTTCTTC

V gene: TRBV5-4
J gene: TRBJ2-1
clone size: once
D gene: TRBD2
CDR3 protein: CASSSGLAGGNEQFF
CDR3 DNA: TGTGCCAGCAGCTCGGGACTAGCGGGAGGGAATGAGCAGTTCTTC

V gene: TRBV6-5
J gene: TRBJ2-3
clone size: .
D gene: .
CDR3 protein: CASSYSTQGLTDTQYF
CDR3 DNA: TGTGCCAGCAGTTACTCGACACAGGGCTTAACAGATACGCAGTATTTT

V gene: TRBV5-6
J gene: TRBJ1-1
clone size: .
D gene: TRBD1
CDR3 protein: CATSDRANTEAFF
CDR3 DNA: TGTGCCACTAGTGACAGGGCGAACACTGAAGCTTTCTTT